The next 29 T cell receptor beta chains were all read from a single sample in a study of technical replicates of blood from several donors. Libraries were prepared by immunoSEQ multiplex PCR; TCRdb keeps only in-frame clonotypes and omits some of them. The table has fewer than 85,000 clones, just under 95% seen once. Sequencing was performed on T cells isolated from PBMCs. These receptors all stem from a human donor in good health.

The CDR3 region is CASSQPIQGKGTEAFF. For the CDR3, the DNA is TGCGCCAGCAGCCAACCCATCCAGGGAAAAGGCACTGAAGCTTTCTTT. The chain recombines TRBV4-1 with TRBJ1-1, with a possible D match to TRBD1 (5 bases). Deletions cut 2 bases from V and 4 bases from J, with 17 bases between. Germline CDR1 MGHRA, CDR2 YSYEKL. This CDR3 region has 16 residues.

The chain links TRBV5-1 to TRBJ2-5; 10 bases line up with TRBD2. Trimming cost V 0 bases and J 5 bases; bases outside gene matches: 7. Per germline, CDR1 SGHRS and CDR2 YFSETQ. This CDR3 region has 16 residues. The CDR3 DNA follows: TGCGCCAGCAGCTTGGACAGCGGGAGGGCCTGGGAGACCCAGTACTTC. The encoded protein is CASSLDSGRAWETQYF.

The rearrangement links TRBV19 to TRBJ1-6; perhaps TRBD1 as D (6 bases). The V and J ends lost 5 bases and 0 bases respectively, with 11 bases between them. Per germline, CDR1 LNHDA and CDR2 SQIVND (reference sequence). The CDR3 covers 16 residues. The CDR3 sequence: CASSGWTASYNSPLHF. In DNA form, the CDR3 reads TGTGCCAGTAGTGGGTGGACAGCCTCCTATAATTCACCCCTCCACTTT.

This clone was seen once. V and J are TRBV6-6 and TRBJ1-2, with D possibly TRBD1 on 5 matching bases. Germline CDR1 MNHNY, CDR2 SVGAGI (reference sequence). This CDR3 region has 13 residues. The V gene lost 0 bases and the J gene lost 8 bases, with 10 bases spanning the gap. The CDR3 loop is CASSYSQDGGYTF. In DNA, the CDR3 is TGTGCCAGCAGTTACTCACAGGATGGCGGCTACACCTTC.

Remarks on this clone: The junction departs from the called germline gene at one end, perhaps through a read error. J is TRBJ1-2 and V is TRBV7-2; 9 bases are a match to TRBD1. CDR1 is SGHTA, CDR2 FQGNSA, per germline. The CDR3 runs to 15 residues. In DNA, the CDR3 is TGTGACAGCAGCTTACAGGGACAGGGTTACTATGGCTACACCTTC. Amino acids: CDSSLQGQGYYGYTF. Variable domain in full (rest from reference TRBV7-2 and TRBJ1-2): GAGVSQSPSNKVTEKGKDVELRCDPISGHTALYWYRQSLGQGLEFLIYFQGNSAPDKSGLPSDRFSAERTGGSVSTLTIQRTQQEDSAVYLCDSSLQGQGYYGYTFGSGTRLTVV.

This clone was found once. The V and J genes are TRBV28 and TRBJ1-6; tentative D call: TRBD1 (6 bases). The ends were cut back, 11 bases at V and 3 bases at J, with 11 bases in the middle. There are 13 residues in the CDR3. Germline V lookup: CDR1 MDHEN, CDR2 SYDVKM. The CDR3 protein is CAAQDSYNSPLHF. CDR3 coding DNA: TGTGCCGCCCAGGACAGCTATAATTCACCCCTCCACTTT.

This clone was recorded once. The chain recombines TRBV7-3 with TRBJ2-3, with D perhaps matching TRBD1 (7 bases). V lost 5 bases and J lost 3, with 18 bases in between. There are 16 residues in the CDR3. Germline loops: CDR1 SGHTA, CDR2 FQGTGA. The CDR3 DNA sequence: TGTGCCAGCAGCCCCAGGGGGGCGACATTAACAGATACGCAGTATTTT. This codes for CASSPRGATLTDTQYF.

This chain joins TRBV7-8 and TRBJ2-7; 7 nucleotides match TRBD1. Germline V lookup: CDR1 SGHVS, CDR2 FQNEAQ. There are 14 residues in the CDR3. J gave up 4 bases and V 5 bases, and 8 bases lay outside the gene matches. The CDR3 coding sequence is TGTGCCAGCAGCGACCGGGACAGAATATACGAGCAGTACTTC. It translates to CASSDRDRIYEQYF.

The gene calls are TRBV9 and TRBJ2-5, with D possibly matching TRBD2 (7 bases). V lost 1 base and J 1 base, leaving 14 bases between the germline ends. From germline, CDR1 is SGDLS and CDR2 YYNGEE. The CDR3 extends over 16 amino acids. The CDR3 nucleotides are TGTGCCAGCAGCGTAAGGGGGGACTACCTCCAAGAGACCCAGTACTTC. Translation: CASSVRGDYLQETQYF.

This clone has just one count. The chain uses TRBV4-1 and TRBJ1-1; 7 bases fit TRBD1. Germline CDR1 and CDR2: MGHRA and YSYEKL. This CDR3 spans 14 amino acids. V trimming: 1 base; J trimming: 5 bases; junction bases outside the gene matches: 4. The CDR3 nucleotides read TGCGCCAGCAGCCAAGGAGGGGGCAGAACTGAAGCTTTCTTT. This gives the protein CASSQGGGRTEAFF.

The chain is built from TRBV28 and TRBJ2-5, with D unclear. CDR3 length: 11 residues. With 6 bases removed from V and 5 bases from J, the gap between germline ends came to 7 bases. Germline V CDR1 and CDR2: MDHEN, SYDVKM. CDR3 residues: CASRAIETQYF. CDR3 nucleotide sequence: TGTGCCAGCAGAGCTATTGAGACCCAGTACTTC.

This clone appeared a single time. The chain carries TRBV6-5 and TRBJ2-3; 7 bases match TRBD1. CDR3 length: 14 amino acids. In germline, CDR1 is MNHEY, CDR2 SVGAGI. V lost 6 bases, J lost 3 bases, and 6 bases stayed unmatched. The CDR3 loop is CASRIPGGTDTQYF. The CDR3 nucleotides read TGTGCCAGCAGGATTCCAGGGGGTACAGATACGCAGTATTTT.

The V and J genes are TRBV7-9 and TRBJ2-1; 9 bases map to TRBD1. The CDR3 has 15 residues. Unmatched junction bases numbered 5, after V lost 2 bases and J lost 6 bases. In germline, CDR1 is SEHNR, CDR2 FQNEAQ (reference sequence). The CDR3 DNA reads TGTGCCAGCAGCTTAACAGGGGGCGCACCCAATGAGCAGTTCTTC. Its protein product is CASSLTGGAPNEQFF.

V gene TRBV19 combines with J gene TRBJ2-5; TRBD2 matches at 7 bases. In germline, CDR1 is LNHDA, CDR2 SQIVND (reference sequence). The V and J ends lost 5 bases and 0 bases, in that order; junction bases with no gene match: 6. This CDR3 is built from 15 residues. The CDR3 loop is CASSAQLADQETQYF. CDR3 in DNA: TGTGCCAGTAGTGCGCAGCTAGCGGACCAAGAGACCCAGTACTTC.

The J gene is TRBJ2-1, the V gene TRBV5-6, with TRBD1 identical over 9 bases. Germline CDR1 and CDR2: SGHDT and YYEEEE. The CDR3 is 17 amino acids. The trim removed 4 bases at V and 3 bases at J, leaving 11 bases unmatched. The chain's CDR3 is CASSLLMDRGYYNEQFF. The DNA of the CDR3 is TGTGCCAGCAGCCTACTAATGGACAGGGGTTACTACAATGAGCAGTTCTTC.

The chain carries TRBV19 and TRBJ2-1; D possibly corresponds to TRBD2 (6 bases). There are 12 residues in the CDR3. The V gene's germline CDR1 is LNHDA and CDR2 SQIVND (reference sequence). CDR3 protein: CTLAGNYNEQFF. DNA of the CDR3: TGTACGCTGGCGGGAAACTACAATGAGCAGTTCTTC.

V gene TRBV7-9 combines with J gene TRBJ1-2, with TRBD1 identical over 7 bases. The CDR3 consists of 13 residues. V lost 10 bases, J lost 4 bases, and 9 bases stayed unmatched. CDR1 SEHNR and CDR2 FQNEAQ come from the germline V gene (reference sequence). This chain's CDR3 is CANRDSSLYGYTF. CDR3 nucleotide sequence: TGTGCCAACCGGGACAGTTCCCTCTATGGCTACACCTTC.

This rearrangement joins TRBV19 to TRBJ2-1; no clear D. V was pared by 7 bases and J by 3 bases, with 7 bases between. This CDR3 is 12 amino acids long. Germline loops: CDR1 LNHDA, CDR2 SQIVND (reference sequence). The CDR3 protein is CASTDIYNEQFF. The DNA of the CDR3 is TGTGCCAGTACAGATATCTACAATGAGCAGTTCTTC.

The chain couples TRBV5-1 to TRBJ2-7, with D possibly being TRBD1 (5 bases). The V end was cut by 3 bases, the J end by 4 bases, with 14 bases between. CDR3 length equals 14 residues. Per the germline V gene, CDR1 is SGHRS and CDR2 is YFSETQ. CDR3 sequence reads: CASSSTGAPYEQYF. CDR3 DNA sequence: TGCGCCAGCAGCTCCACAGGTGCGCCTTACGAGCAGTACTTC.

The V and J genes are TRBV5-1 and TRBJ2-5; D not certain. This CDR3 is built from 13 residues. V dropped 0 bases and J dropped 1 base, with 4 bases sitting between them. From germline, CDR1 is SGHRS and CDR2 YFSETQ. CDR3 sequence reads: CASSLDLQETQYF. CDR3 coding DNA: TGCGCCAGCAGCTTGGATCTCCAAGAGACCCAGTACTTC.

Comments on this clone: Other DNA variants within this sample encode the same CDR3. The CDR3 nucleotides are TGCGCCAGCAGCTTGGGGCAGGGTGGCTACGAGCAGTACTTC. Residues: CASSLGQGGYEQYF. This sequence joins TRBV5-1 and TRBJ2-7; maybe TRBD1 (5 bases). There are 14 residues in the CDR3. The V end lost 0 bases, the J end lost 3 bases, and 10 bases lay between the germline ends. Germline CDR1 reads SGHRS; CDR2 reads YFSETQ.

The chain carries TRBV5-4 and TRBJ2-7; D perhaps matches TRBD2 (6 bases). The germline CDR1 and CDR2 sequences are SGHNT and YYREEE (reference sequence). The CDR3 loop spans 13 amino acids. The V end was cut by 9 bases, the J end by 6 bases, with 19 bases between. CDR3 loop: CAIPGETLGEQYF. The DNA for the CDR3 is TGTGCCATCCCGGGGGAGACTTTGGGCGAGCAGTACTTC.

This rearrangement joins TRBV10-2 to TRBJ1-6; D unresolved. This CDR3 is built from 15 residues. The germline V gene encodes CDR1 WSHSY and CDR2 SAAADI. The V and J ends lost 5 bases and 6 bases respectively, with 14 bases between them. The CDR3 protein is CASSLQSSGNSPLHF. DNA of the CDR3: TGCGCCAGCAGTCTACAGTCCAGTGGTAATTCACCCCTCCACTTT.

The V gene is TRBV11-2, the J gene TRBJ1-2; D is perhaps TRBD1 (5 bases). The CDR3 totals 16 residues. Trimming cost V 5 bases and J 3 bases, with 19 bases left between them. Germline V CDR1 and CDR2: SGHAT, FQNNGV. Written as DNA, the CDR3 is TGTGCCAGCAGCCCCGGGGACGCCGGGAGGCACTATGGCTACACCTTC. The encoded protein is CASSPGDAGRHYGYTF.

The rearrangement links TRBV25-1 to TRBJ2-1, with 8 bases lining up with TRBD2. Germline CDR1 is MGHDK and CDR2 is SYGVNS. The CDR3 spans 16 residues. V shed 4 bases, J shed 7 bases, and the junction held 12 bases outside the gene matches. The CDR3 here is CASSGIVSGRGNEQFF. The CDR3 DNA reads TGTGCCAGCAGTGGGATTGTAAGCGGGAGAGGGAATGAGCAGTTCTTC.

The chain employs TRBV7-6 and TRBJ2-1; 7 bases line up with TRBD2. Germline V CDR1 and CDR2: SGHVS, FNYEAQ. The V and J ends lost 5 bases and 6 bases, in that order; junction bases with no gene match: 7. The CDR3 has 14 residues. In DNA form, the CDR3 reads TGTGCCAGCAGCCTCCCTCGGGGGGTCAATGAGCAGTTCTTC. This sequence encodes CASSLPRGVNEQFF.

The rearrangement uses TRBV19 and TRBJ2-1; 12 positions agree with TRBD2. This CDR3 has 15 residues. In germline, CDR1 is LNHDA, CDR2 SQIVND (reference sequence). Trimming at V came to 7 bases and at J to 6 bases, leaving 7 bases not matched to a gene. CDR3 region: CASTLGLAGLNEQFF. CDR3 bases: TGTGCCAGTACCCTGGGACTAGCGGGCCTCAATGAGCAGTTCTTC.

This clone was found once. The J gene is TRBJ2-7, the V gene TRBV7-8, with 7 bases fitting TRBD1. Germline V gives CDR1 SGHVS, CDR2 FQNEAQ. The CDR3 covers 16 residues. Trimming took 5 bases from V and 1 from J; bases not matched to a gene: 11. Written as DNA, the CDR3 is TGTGCCAGCAGCGAATCCAGGGGGACGAGATCCTACGAGCAGTACTTC. Its translation is CASSESRGTRSYEQYF.

The chain is built from TRBV4-1 and TRBJ2-1, with 12 bases fitting TRBD2. Looked up from germline, CDR1 is MGHRA and CDR2 is YSYEKL. The length of the CDR3 is 15 residues. Trimming removed 1 base from V and 7 bases from J; junction bases left unmatched: 2. The CDR3 loop is CASSQGLAGENEQFF. CDR3 nucleotides: TGCGCCAGCAGCCAAGGACTAGCGGGGGAAAATGAGCAGTTCTTC.